What follows are 10 T cell receptor beta chains derived from one specimen sequenced in a study of T cell clonotyping in hematopoietic cell transplantation. Sequencing used immunoSEQ multiplex PCR; TCRdb keeps in-frame clones, though not all of them. The data contain around 7,000 clones, over 75% of them singletons. Specimen: PBMCs, collected 30 days after allogeneic stem cell transplant. All receptors come from a female patient aged 50-59 years who had an allogeneic stem cell transplant from an unrelated donor, so the T cells may come from the graft donor. Some clones in this sample may be carry-over from other donors' samples.

The chain employs TRBV5-1 and TRBJ2-5; 7 nucleotides agree with TRBD1. The CDR3 spans 14 residues. Trimming at V came to 0 bases and at J to 5 bases, leaving 4 bases not matched to a gene. Germline values: CDR1 SGHRS, CDR2 YFSETQ. CDR3 DNA: TGCGCCAGCAGCTTGGAAGGGGGCTGGGAGACCCAGTACTTC. It yields the protein CASSLEGGWETQYF.

The chain joins TRBV5-1 to TRBJ2-4; D ambiguous. This CDR3 comprises 14 residues. Germline V CDR1 and CDR2: SGHRS, YFSETQ. V gave up 4 bases and J gave up 8 bases, with 16 bases separating them. The CDR3 protein is CASSPQRGLDIQYF. The DNA of the CDR3 is TGCGCCAGCAGCCCCCAACGAGGATTAGACATTCAGTACTTC. Full variable domain (outside the CDR3, taken from reference TRBV5-1 and TRBJ2-4): KAGVTQTPRYLIKTRGQQVTLSCSPISGHRSVSWYQQTPGQGLQFLFEYFSETQRNKGNFPGRFSGRQFSNSRSEMNVSTLELGDSALYLCASSPQRGLDIQYFGAGTRLSVL.

The chain joins TRBV2 to TRBJ2-7; 15 bases fit TRBD2. The trim removed 9 bases at V and 6 bases at J, leaving 3 bases unmatched. This CDR3 is built from 13 residues. Germline CDR1 and CDR2: SNHLY and FYNNEI. CDR3 nucleotide sequence: TGTGCCAGTGGGGGACTAGCGGGGGGCGAGCAGTACTTC. Its translation is CASGGLAGGEQYF.

The rearrangement uses TRBV2 and TRBJ2-7; the D is unclear. V lost 1 base and J lost 4, with 5 bases in between. This CDR3 has 12 residues. From germline, CDR1 is SNHLY and CDR2 FYNNEI. In nucleotides, the CDR3 is TGTGCCAGCAGTGAAGTGGGGTACGAGCAGTACGTC. This encodes CASSEVGYEQYV.

The chain is built from TRBV14 and TRBJ2-1; TRBD2 aligns across 8 bases. This CDR3 region has 21 residues. Germline V gene data show CDR1 as SGHDN and CDR2 as FVKESK. With 0 bases clipped from V and 6 bases from J, the junction kept 22 bases outside the gene matches. The CDR3 coding sequence is TGTGCCAGCAGCCAAGATCCCCCTAGCGGGCCAACCCTCCGGAGCTTCAATGAGCAGTTCTTC. Translating gives CASSQDPPSGPTLRSFNEQFF.

In regard to this clone: A junction boundary mismatches the germline segment, possibly from a read error. This chain links TRBV2 with TRBJ2-7; no firm D call. This CDR3 has 13 residues. In germline, CDR1 is SNHLY, CDR2 FYNNEI. For the CDR3, the DNA is TGTGCCAGCATGAGGCAGGTTCTCTACGGGCAGTACTTC. It codes for CASMRQVLYGQYF.

The table lists this clone with a count of one. The genes are TRBV5-1 and TRBJ2-7; D may be TRBD2 (5 bases). This CDR3 spans 15 amino acids. The V end lost 4 bases, the J end lost 5 bases, and 19 bases lay between the germline ends. Germline V gene data show CDR1 as SGHRS and CDR2 as YFSETQ. The CDR3 DNA reads TGCGCCAGCAGCCCCACCCTCCCGGGGAAGCACGAGCAGTACTTC. Amino acid sequence: CASSPTLPGKHEQYF. The full variable domain, its missing parts supplied by reference TRBV5-1 and TRBJ2-7, is KAGVTQTPRYLIKTRGQQVTLSCSPISGHRSVSWYQQTPGQGLQFLFEYFSETQRNKGNFPGRFSGRQFSNSRSEMNVSTLELGDSALYLCASSPTLPGKHEQYFGPGTRLTVT.

This clone appeared once. The chain employs TRBV30 and TRBJ2-3, with D perhaps matching TRBD1 (6 bases). Per germline, CDR1 GTSNPN and CDR2 SVGIG (reference sequence). V was trimmed by 3 bases and J by 6 bases, leaving 13 bases between them. This CDR3 comprises 13 residues. The CDR3 sequence: CAWSQGGADTQYF. CDR3 coding DNA: TGTGCCTGGAGCCAAGGGGGAGCCGATACGCAGTATTTT.

The chain has TRBV9 and TRBJ2-2, with no clear D. The CDR3 sequence is 13 residues long. The germline V gene encodes CDR1 SGDLS and CDR2 YYNGEE. Deletions cut 4 bases from V and 5 bases from J, with 9 bases between. The CDR3 sequence: CASSPTVTGELFF. CDR3 in DNA: TGTGCCAGCAGCCCCACCGTGACCGGGGAGCTGTTTTTT.

Only one count was recorded for this clone. The V and J genes are TRBV30 and TRBJ2-5; weak D call: TRBD1 (5 bases). Near its end, the DNA agrees better with TRBJ2-7, so the J call may be wrong. Looked up from germline, CDR1 is GTSNPN and CDR2 is SVGIG (reference sequence). CDR3 length: 12 residues. The CDR3 region has the DNA TGTGCCTGGAGTTTATTCAGGGACGAGCAGTACTTC. This gives the protein CAWSLFRDEQYF.